These T cell receptor beta chains were read from a single sample in a study of blood T cell repertoires in COVID-19. Produced via immunoSEQ multiplex PCR; TCRdb's table is partial and in-frame only. The sample contains a few hundred thousand clones, nearly 90% of which appear only once. Sequenced input: PBMCs or T cells enriched from blood (not recorded which). These TCRs come from a woman aged 25 to 39 who had recovered from COVID-19. Each CDR3 is given without its conserved first and last residue.

V gene: TRBV18
J gene: TRBJ2-3
CDR3 protein: ASSPQSQGTDTQY

V gene: TRBV7-2
J gene: TRBJ2-3
CDR3 protein: ASSLLSTDTQY

V gene: TRBV5-4
J gene: TRBJ2-7
CDR3 protein: ASSLVGGPSYEQY

V gene: TRBV19
J gene: TRBJ1-6
CDR3 protein: ASTGVSYNSPLH

V gene: TRBV20-1
J gene: TRBJ2-2
CDR3 protein: SASQLAGGSGELF

V gene: TRBV2
J gene: TRBJ1-1
CDR3 protein: ASRGRQGEFGAF

V gene: TRBV5-1
J gene: TRBJ2-7
CDR3 protein: ASSLASGRYEQY

V gene: TRBV27
J gene: TRBJ2-7
CDR3 protein: ASSPGQGSSSRAYEQY

V gene: TRBV30
J gene: TRBJ2-7
CDR3 protein: AYNRDRETEQY

V gene: TRBV6-4
J gene: TRBJ2-1
CDR3 protein: ASSEEGLYNEQF

V gene: TRBV7-9
J gene: TRBJ1-1
CDR3 protein: ASSLAPRGRPEAF

V gene: TRBV11-3
J gene: TRBJ2-1
CDR3 protein: ASSLTGQSYNEQF

V gene: TRBV2
J gene: TRBJ2-2
CDR3 protein: ASNLEGGLTGELF

V gene: TRBV4-1
J gene: TRBJ1-2
CDR3 protein: ASSQVTAGDYGYT

V gene: TRBV29-1
J gene: TRBJ2-7
CDR3 protein: SVEERKSSYEQY

V gene: TRBV30
J gene: TRBJ1-1
CDR3 protein: AWRGTASAEAF

V gene: TRBV4-2
J gene: TRBJ2-7
CDR3 protein: ASSQDPPGLAYSYEQY

V gene: TRBV5-1
J gene: TRBJ1-3
CDR3 protein: ASSPHPGQGVVRNTIY

V gene: TRBV5-1
J gene: TRBJ2-5
CDR3 protein: ASSLGLAGEETQY

V gene: TRBV5-1
J gene: TRBJ2-1
CDR3 protein: ASSSLTTSGSNEQF

V gene: TRBV11-3
J gene: TRBJ2-1
CDR3 protein: ASSLKVAGGPGEQF

V gene: TRBV5-1
J gene: TRBJ2-3
CDR3 protein: ASSLELAGTDTQY

V gene: TRBV7-9
J gene: TRBJ1-5
CDR3 protein: ASSPPGGNQPQH

V gene: TRBV3-1/TRBV3-2
J gene: TRBJ1-5
CDR3 protein: ASSHGTHNSNQPQH

V gene: TRBV10-3
J gene: TRBJ2-3
CDR3 protein: AVGTSASTDTQY

V gene: TRBV15
J gene: TRBJ1-1
CDR3 protein: ATSRDAGETAF

V gene: TRBV6-5
J gene: TRBJ1-1
CDR3 protein: ASRGRDSHTEAF

V gene: TRBV24-1
J gene: TRBJ2-2
CDR3 protein: ATSGTHTGELF

V gene: TRBV4-1
J gene: TRBJ2-7
CDR3 protein: ASSQGLAHYEQY

V gene: TRBV20-1
J gene: TRBJ1-5
CDR3 protein: SASRGQRDQPQH

V gene: TRBV21-1
J gene: TRBJ2-7
CDR3 protein: ASSKGRGRSAYEQY

V gene: TRBV24-1
J gene: TRBJ2-3
CDR3 protein: ATSDSGTGGTDTQY

V gene: TRBV6-2/TRBV6-3
J gene: TRBJ2-6
CDR3 protein: ASSGQGAPGANVLT

V gene: TRBV5-1
J gene: TRBJ2-3
CDR3 protein: ASSLAVVSGTDTQY

V gene: TRBV5-4
J gene: TRBJ1-1
CDR3 protein: ASSLDGRNTEAF

V gene: TRBV19
J gene: TRBJ1-4
CDR3 protein: ASSNALGGEKLF

V gene: TRBV7-9
J gene: TRBJ1-6
CDR3 protein: ASSSDRTGVASPLH

V gene: TRBV6-5
J gene: TRBJ2-3
CDR3 protein: ASSYSGQGLTDTQY

V gene: TRBV28
J gene: TRBJ2-5
CDR3 protein: ASSLGSLASGSQETQY

V gene: TRBV30
J gene: TRBJ2-5
CDR3 protein: AWSAGGETQY

V gene: TRBV7-2
J gene: TRBJ1-1
CDR3 protein: ASSLGALGTEAF

V gene: TRBV5-4
J gene: TRBJ1-4
CDR3 protein: ASSVEQGPNEKLF

V gene: TRBV19
J gene: TRBJ2-1
CDR3 protein: ASSKLVYNEQF

V gene: TRBV7-2
J gene: TRBJ2-7
CDR3 protein: ASSLGLAVAYEQY

V gene: TRBV9
J gene: TRBJ1-3
CDR3 protein: ASSARTGNTIY

V gene: TRBV6-5
J gene: TRBJ1-1
CDR3 protein: ASRQGSTEAF

V gene: TRBV30
J gene: TRBJ1-2
CDR3 protein: AWSRIEDRGSGYGYT

V gene: TRBV9
J gene: TRBJ1-3
CDR3 protein: ASSVAGGAVGNTIY

V gene: TRBV30
J gene: TRBJ1-3
CDR3 protein: AWSTGVGNTIY

V gene: TRBV3-1/TRBV3-2
J gene: TRBJ1-2
CDR3 protein: ASSDSSYGYT